The 13 T cell receptor beta chains in this list originate from one sample, sequenced in a study of cytomegalovirus exposure and HLA in healthy donors. Data came from immunoSEQ multiplex PCR; TCRdb stores just in-frame clones and leaves some out. Of 100,000 to 150,000 clones listed, 95% to 97% are singletons. The sequenced material came from PBMCs. All receptors come from a man between 18 and 29 years old in good health and CMV-seronegative.

This clone was seen once. The chain is built from TRBV6-6 and TRBJ1-2; 7 bases fit TRBD1. V was pared by 6 bases and J by 10 bases, with 5 bases of the junction left unmatched. The CDR3 runs 11 residues. Germline V lookup: CDR1 MNHNY, CDR2 SVGAGI (reference sequence). This CDR3 reads CASSPGTVYTF. The CDR3 DNA sequence: TGTGCCAGCAGCCCCGGGACAGTCTACACCTTC.

The chain is built from TRBV6-1 and TRBJ2-1, with D hard to call. With 4 bases removed from V and 0 bases from J, the gap between germline ends came to 7 bases. The germline gives CDR1 MNHNS, CDR2 SASEGT. This CDR3 has 14 residues. The CDR3 here is CASSVQSSYNEQFF. CDR3 coding DNA: TGTGCCAGCAGTGTACAGAGCTCCTACAATGAGCAGTTCTTC.

The chain joins TRBV4-3 to TRBJ2-1, with a tentative D call TRBD1 (6 bases). CDR1 and CDR2 from the germline V gene are LGHNA and YSLEER. The CDR3 is 16 amino acids. V was cut by 4 bases and J by 4 bases, with 17 bases left in between. The CDR3 sequence: CASSPRTAWGYNEQFF. In nucleotides, the CDR3 is TGCGCCAGCAGCCCTCGGACAGCGTGGGGGTACAATGAGCAGTTCTTC.

The chain has TRBV15 and TRBJ1-2; D gene uncertain. This CDR3 region has 13 residues. Trimming took off 3 bases at V and 14 bases at J, with 19 bases between the two ends. In germline, CDR1 is LNHNV, CDR2 YYDKDF (reference sequence). DNA for the CDR3: TGTGCCACCAGCAGTGATCGCAGGACTTCTAAAACCTTC. Protein product: CATSSDRRTSKTF.

The gene calls are TRBV13 and TRBJ1-1; D is perhaps TRBD1 (6 bases). The CDR3 totals 13 residues. The germline gives CDR1 PRHDT, CDR2 FYEKMQ (reference sequence). With 8 bases removed from V and 6 bases from J, the gap between germline ends came to 16 bases. The CDR3 loop reads CASFTRGVPEAFF. The CDR3 nucleotides read TGTGCCAGCTTCACCAGGGGAGTCCCTGAAGCTTTCTTT.

The chain links TRBV7-8 to TRBJ2-7; D call uncertain. Germline V CDR1 and CDR2: SGHVS, FQNEAQ. V was shortened by 1 base and J by 1 base, with 8 bases between the two germline ends. CDR3 size: 14 residues. CDR3 nucleotide sequence: TGTGCCAGCAGCTTAGAACCGGGTTCCTACGAGCAGTACTTC. Protein sequence: CASSLEPGSYEQYF.

The chain employs TRBV6-5 and TRBJ1-5; maybe TRBD1 (6 bases). The CDR3 spans 16 residues. CDR1 MNHEY and CDR2 SVGAGI come from the germline V gene. The V end lost 0 bases, the J end lost 3 bases, and 12 bases lay between the germline ends. This CDR3 reads CASSYSKGGLNQPQHF. The CDR3 DNA reads TGTGCCAGCAGTTACTCGAAAGGGGGTCTCAATCAGCCCCAGCATTTT.

The chain couples TRBV30 to TRBJ1-2; no reliable D call. V lost 0 bases and J 4 bases, leaving 9 bases between the germline ends. CDR3 length: 13 residues. Per the germline V gene, CDR1 is GTSNPN and CDR2 is SVGIG (reference sequence). This CDR3 is CAWSVAGAYGYTF. The CDR3 DNA sequence: TGTGCCTGGAGTGTGGCCGGAGCCTATGGCTACACCTTC.

The chain joins TRBV9 to TRBJ2-1; 9 positions agree with TRBD1. The germline CDR1 and CDR2 sequences are SGDLS and YYNGEE. This CDR3 contains 14 residues. V dropped 3 bases and J dropped 6; count of bases not matched to a gene: 4. Here the CDR3 DNA reads TGTGCCAGCAGCGAGAGGGACAGGGCCAATGAGCAGTTCTTC. As protein: CASSERDRANEQFF. Drawing the rest from reference TRBV9 and TRBJ2-1, the complete variable domain is DSGVTQTPKHLITATGQRVTLRCSPRSGDLSVYWYQQSLDQGLQFLIQYYNGEERAKGNILERFSAQQFPDLHSELNLSSLELGDSALYFCASSERDRANEQFFGPGTRLTVL.

Only one count was recorded for this clone. This chain joins TRBV19 and TRBJ2-1; 10 nucleotides match TRBD1. V was pared by 8 bases and J by 4 bases, with 5 bases of the junction left unmatched. Germline CDR1 reads LNHDA; CDR2 reads SQIVND (reference sequence). This CDR3 comprises 14 residues. The CDR3 spells CASVGQGVYNEQFF. The CDR3 coding sequence is TGTGCCAGTGTTGGACAGGGGGTTTACAATGAGCAGTTCTTC.

This rearrangement joins TRBV28 to TRBJ2-1; 7 bases line up with TRBD2. This CDR3 spans 13 amino acids. CDR1 and CDR2 (germline): MDHEN, SYDVKM. Trimming at V came to 3 bases and at J to 5 bases, leaving 1 base not matched to a gene. The CDR3 DNA reads as TGTGCCAGCAGTTTCAGCGGGAACAATGAGCAGTTCTTC. Its translation: CASSFSGNNEQFF.

The chain combines TRBV19 with TRBJ1-2, with D hard to call. Trimming removed 5 bases at V and 8 bases at J, with 12 bases between. Germline values: CDR1 LNHDA, CDR2 SQIVND (reference sequence). There are 12 residues in the CDR3. The CDR3 DNA reads TGTGCCAGTAGTCCCCCCTCGGGAGGCTACACCTTC. Protein: CASSPPSGGYTF. Variable domain in full (rest from reference TRBV19 and TRBJ1-2): DGGITQSPKYLFRKEGQNVTLSCEQNLNHDAMYWYRQDPGQGLRLIYYSQIVNDFQKGDIAEGYSVSREKKESFPLTVTSAQKNPTAFYLCASSPPSGGYTFGSGTRLTVV.

Only one count was recorded for this clone. This chain joins TRBV28 and TRBJ2-7; D may be TRBD2 (5 bases). In germline, CDR1 is MDHEN, CDR2 SYDVKM. The CDR3 is made up of 15 amino acids. V dropped 8 bases and J dropped 1 base, with 18 bases sitting between them. The CDR3 is CASRPPTGNSYEQYF. As DNA, the CDR3 is TGTGCCAGCCGACCACCCACGGGAAATTCCTACGAGCAGTACTTC.